This T cell receptor (beta chain) stems from a study of CD8+ T cells in alopecia areata. The study, taken as a whole, reports: Clonality exceeded that of normal scalp in lesional scalp, most notably in alopecia totalis/universalis.

Treatment of the sample: oral pan-JAK inhibitor, 5-10 mg twice daily. Peripheral blood and lesional scalp punch biopsies came from alopecia areata patients. A few counts support this clone. Its matching antigen is unknown. Sequencing templates came from extracted RNA that was reverse transcribed into cDNA. Repertoires were generated with immunoSEQ multiplex PCR, while TCRdb's copy carries only in-frame clones and drops some. Found here are 190,000 or so clones, 58% of them singletons; the top ten hold about 5.5%. The CDR3 runs 13 residues. The V end was cut by 6 bases, the J end by 4 bases, with 13 bases between. The germline V gene has CDR1 SGHTA and CDR2 FQGNSA.

This chain uses TRBV7-2 with TRBJ2-7; no definite D call. This TCR was sampled from a human donor with alopecia areata. The sequencing used CD4+ T cells sorted from blood, collected at week 24, from a patient treated with tofacitinib. This chain's CDR3 is CASSLPRRYEQYF. Written as DNA, the CDR3 is TGTGCCAGCAGTTTACCAAGGCGATACGAGCAGTACTTC.